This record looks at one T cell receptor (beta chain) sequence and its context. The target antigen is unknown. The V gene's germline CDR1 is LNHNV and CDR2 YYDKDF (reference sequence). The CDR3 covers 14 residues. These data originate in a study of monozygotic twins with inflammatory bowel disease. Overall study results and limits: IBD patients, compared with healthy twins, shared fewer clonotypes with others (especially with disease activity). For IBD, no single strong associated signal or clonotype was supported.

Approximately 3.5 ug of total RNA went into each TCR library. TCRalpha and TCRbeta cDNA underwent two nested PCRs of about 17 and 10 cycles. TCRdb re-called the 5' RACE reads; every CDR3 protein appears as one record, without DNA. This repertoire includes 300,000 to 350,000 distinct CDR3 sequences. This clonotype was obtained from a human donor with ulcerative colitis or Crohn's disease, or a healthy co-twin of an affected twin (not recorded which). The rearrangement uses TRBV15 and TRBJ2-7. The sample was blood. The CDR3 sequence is CATSVAGESYEQYF.